The 18 T cell receptor beta chains below all came from one sample that was sequenced in a study of T cells in Graves' hyperthyroidism and ophthalmopathy (dated by TCRdb to between 2018 and 2020). Library preparation employed multiplex PCR. Reads for this sample came from an Illumina HiSeq 2000. The TCR beta CDR3 regions were amplified from RNA transcripts. The TCR CDR3 was subjected to a first round of RT-PCR using the HTBI primer set and the Qiagen OneStep RT-PCR kit. TCRdb reprocessing: public reads trimmed at Q25 with fastp, clones called with MiXCR, in-frame beta chains kept. Every CDR3 protein is listed once, alongside the most common genes and DNA of its rows. Across this sample there are about 740,000 distinct CDR3 sequences, with around 15% seen only once. 10% of the sample lies in the top ten. Sequencing was carried out using blood. These receptors were obtained from a woman between 18 and 29 years old with Graves' hyperthyroidism.

This clonotype was observed many times. V usage is TRBV18 and J usage is TRBJ2-5; no firm D call. The CDR3 has 12 amino acids. Germline V gene lookup returns CDR1 KGHSH and CDR2 LQKENI. The V end lost 6 bases, the J end lost 1 base, and 6 bases lay between the germline ends. This chain's CDR3 is CASSRLQETQYF. CDR3 nucleotides: TGTGCCAGCTCCCGCCTCCAAGAGACCCAGTACTTC.

This clonotype has only a few counts. This chain links TRBV7-8 with TRBJ1-1, with D tentatively TRBD1 (5 bases). In germline, CDR1 is SGHVS, CDR2 FQNEAQ. The CDR3 has 13 residues. Deletions cut 5 bases from V and 2 bases from J, with 9 bases between. This CDR3 is CASSTRDNTEAFF. The CDR3 DNA is TGTGCCAGCAGCACCCGGGACAACACTGAAGCTTTCTTT.

At least ten counts were recorded for this clonotype. The chain carries TRBV7-2 and TRBJ2-7; D possibly corresponds to TRBD2 (5 bases). The V end lost 4 bases, the J end lost 1 base, and 17 bases lay between the germline ends. There are 16 residues in the CDR3. The germline V gene has CDR1 SGHTA and CDR2 FQGNSA. This chain's CDR3 is CASSSPGVAPSYEQYF. As DNA, the CDR3 is TGTGCCAGCAGCTCACCCGGGGTGGCCCCTTCCTACGAGCAGTACTTC. The full variable domain, rest sourced from reference TRBV7-2 and TRBJ2-7, is GAGVSQSPSNKVTEKGKDVELRCDPISGHTALYWYRQSLGQGLEFLIYFQGNSAPDKSGLPSDRFSAERTGGSVSTLTIQRTQQEDSAVYLCASSSPGVAPSYEQYFGPGTRLTVT.

This clonotype was counted at least ten times. V and J are TRBV12-3 or TRBV12-4 and TRBJ1-1; D call uncertain. The CDR3 contains 15 residues. The V end lost 4 bases, the J end lost 6 bases, and 18 bases lay between the germline ends. The CDR3 sequence is CASSSNPVIGAEAFF. The CDR3 DNA follows: TGTGCCAGCAGTTCGAACCCGGTAATTGGGGCTGAAGCTTTCTTT.

With respect to this clonotype: The CDR3 end shows no conserved phenylalanine or tryptophan, and so a read error is likely. This chain connects TRBV12-3 or TRBV12-4 to TRBJ1-5, with TRBD1 identical over 9 bases. The CDR3 spans 20 residues. The trim removed 3 bases at V and 0 bases at J, leaving 15 bases unmatched. This CDR3 reads CASSFSGTGSWAYSNQPQHI. CDR3 coding DNA: TGTGCCAGCAGTTTTTCCGGGACAGGGAGCTGGGCTTATAGCAATCAGCCCCAGCATATT.

This clonotype was counted at least ten times. The rearrangement joins TRBV18 to TRBJ1-5, with a weak D call TRBD1 (5 bases). Per germline, CDR1 KGHSH and CDR2 LQKENI. The CDR3 is 16 amino acids. V shed 2 bases and J shed 1 base, with 12 bases lying between them. CDR3 nucleotide sequence: TGTGCCAGCTCACCAGCAGGGTCCATCAGCAATCAGCCCCAGCATTTT. Protein sequence: CASSPAGSISNQPQHF.

This clonotype was detected many times. The V gene is TRBV27, the J gene TRBJ2-7, with 9 bases lining up with TRBD1. Germline CDR1 MNHEY, CDR2 SMNVEV (reference sequence). V shed 6 bases and J 3 bases; nucleotides not matched to a gene: 6. CDR3 size: 14 residues. The CDR3 sequence is CASRMTGGGYEQYF. CDR3 sequence (DNA): TGTGCCAGCAGAATGACAGGGGGAGGCTACGAGCAGTACTTC.

This clonotype occurred many times. This chain uses TRBV2 with TRBJ1-2; 10 positions match TRBD1. Trimming took 5 bases from V and 6 from J; bases not matched to a gene: 6. This CDR3 is built from 14 residues. CDR1 SNHLY and CDR2 FYNNEI come from the germline V gene. For the CDR3, the DNA is TGTGCCAGCAGTAGGACAGGGGGGCAGGATGGCTACACCTTC. It yields the protein CASSRTGGQDGYTF.

In this sample, this clonotype turned up many times. The chain has TRBV4-2 and TRBJ1-1; D gene unclear. The length of the CDR3 is 13 residues. Germline V gives CDR1 LGHNA, CDR2 YNFKEQ. The V end was cut by 6 bases, the J end by 6 bases, with 14 bases between. The CDR3 loop is CASRQLGGPEAFF. The CDR3 DNA follows: TGTGCCAGCAGACAATTGGGAGGGCCTGAAGCTTTCTTT.

This clonotype was observed many times. The CDR3 nucleotides are TGTGCCAGCAGCCAAGAAGTCCTTTCAACCGATACGCAGTATTTT. Translation: CASSQEVLSTDTQYF. The chain joins TRBV3-1 to TRBJ2-3; no reliable D call. The V end lost 0 bases, the J end lost 6 bases, and 13 bases lay between the germline ends. Per germline, CDR1 LGHDT and CDR2 YNNKEL (reference sequence). The CDR3 loop spans 15 amino acids.

The chain joins TRBV6-5 to TRBJ2-5; the D call may be TRBD1 or TRBD2 (5 bases each). The V gene's germline CDR1 is MNHEY and CDR2 SVGAGI. CDR3 length: 15 amino acids. Deletions cut 0 bases from V and 5 bases from J, with 13 bases between. DNA of the CDR3: TGTGCCAGCAGTTACTCGGGACCCCTGCCGGAGACCCAGTACTTC. Protein product: CASSYSGPLPETQYF.

The J gene is TRBJ2-7, the V gene TRBV4-3; 8 bases align to TRBD1. Per the germline V gene, CDR1 is LGHNA and CDR2 is YSLEER. Germline trimming cut 1 base from V and 6 bases from J; bases unmatched to any gene: 5. The CDR3 totals 14 residues. CDR3 amino acids: CASSQALTGAEQYF. In nucleotides, the CDR3 is TGCGCCAGCAGCCAAGCCCTGACAGGGGCCGAGCAGTACTTC.

The chain has TRBV5-4 and TRBJ1-4; D is ambiguous. The length of the CDR3 is 15 residues. Trimming removed 2 bases from V and 7 bases from J, with 15 bases in between. Germline V CDR1 and CDR2: SGHNT, YYREEE (reference sequence). CDR3 sequence: CASSFGQETSEKLFF. The CDR3 region has the DNA TGTGCCAGCAGCTTTGGGCAGGAGACGAGTGAAAAACTGTTTTTT.

This clonotype was counted only a few times. The chain has TRBV5-6 and TRBJ2-2; D gene unclear. CDR3 length equals 14 residues. Trimming pared 1 base from V and 1 base from J, leaving 5 bases between. Germline lookup yields CDR1 SGHDT and CDR2 YYEEEE. CDR3 coding DNA: TGTGCCAGCAGCTTGATCTTGAACACCGGGGAGCTGTTTTTT. It translates to CASSLILNTGELFF.

This clonotype was counted a few times. One end of the junction fails to match germline, which may point to a read error. The CDR3 sequence is CASSSHLLGYSTDTQCF. For the CDR3, the DNA is TGCGCCAGCAGTTCCCATTTGCTCGGGTACAGCACAGATACGCAGTGTTTT. This chain uses TRBV10-1 with TRBJ2-3, with D hard to call. Germline lookup yields CDR1 WNHNN and CDR2 SYGVQD (reference sequence). This CDR3 is built from 17 residues.

This clonotype has just a few counts. The genes are TRBV30 and TRBJ2-3, with D possibly called TRBD1 or TRBD2 (5 bases each). V was shortened by 1 base and J by 2 bases, with 7 bases between the two germline ends. Germline assignment: CDR1 GTSNPN and CDR2 SVGIG (reference sequence). The CDR3 runs to 13 residues. The CDR3 here is CAWSGGFTDTQYF. CDR3 nucleotide sequence: TGTGCCTGGAGTGGGGGGTTCACAGATACGCAGTATTTT.

To note about this clonotype: A read error may account for a junction end that differs from germline. The chain employs TRBV10-1 and TRBJ2-7; D not resolved. Germline V gives CDR1 WNHNN, CDR2 SYGVQD (reference sequence). This CDR3 spans 13 amino acids. The CDR3 protein is CAISPARSSEQYF. The DNA for the CDR3 is TGTGCCATCAGTCCCGCGAGGTCTAGCGAGCAGTACTTC.

Comment on this clonotype: This may arise from a read error, as a much more abundant clone is one base away. The chain recombines TRBV30 with TRBJ1-1; D unresolved. Per the germline V gene, CDR1 is GTSNPN and CDR2 is SVGIG (reference sequence). This CDR3 region has 16 residues. CDR3 residues: CTCKWGGPSMNTEAFF. The CDR3 DNA follows: TGTACCTGCAAGTGGGGAGGGCCCTCGATGAACACTGAAGCTTTCTTT.